These 28 T cell receptor beta chains originate from one sample sequenced in a study of blood T cell repertoires in COVID-19. Sequenced by immunoSEQ multiplex PCR; TCRdb stores in-frame clones only, minus some. Of 130,000 to 150,000 clones in the sample, roughly 89% were seen once. Input material: peripheral blood. These receptors were obtained from a woman between 40 and 55 years old with acute or convalescent COVID-19.

The chain joins TRBV27 to TRBJ2-3, with 12 bases matching TRBD2. The CDR3 covers 15 residues. From germline, CDR1 is MNHEY and CDR2 SMNVEV (reference sequence). V gave up 5 bases and J gave up 3 bases; unmatched junction bases: 3. In nucleotides, the CDR3 is TGTGCCAGCAGTCCACTAGCGGGAGGAACAGATACGCAGTATTTT. It translates to CASSPLAGGTDTQYF.

This chain links TRBV30 with TRBJ1-4, with 7 nucleotides matching TRBD1. Trimming removed 4 bases from V and 8 bases from J; junction bases left unmatched: 7. This CDR3 is 13 amino acids long. In germline, CDR1 is GTSNPN, CDR2 SVGIG (reference sequence). CDR3 sequence reads: CAWKLLGQEKLFF. In nucleotides, the CDR3 is TGTGCCTGGAAGTTGTTGGGACAGGAAAAACTGTTTTTT.

This clone has just one count. The V call is TRBV19, the J call TRBJ1-2; TRBD1 aligns across 7 bases. The trim removed 1 base at V and 4 bases at J, leaving 6 bases unmatched. Germline lookup yields CDR1 LNHDA and CDR2 SQIVND (reference sequence). The CDR3 is made up of 15 amino acids. In nucleotides, the CDR3 is TGTGCCAGTAGTATAGCCGGCCCAGGGGGCTATGGCTACACCTTC. Residues: CASSIAGPGGYGYTF.

This clone was observed a single time. The V call is TRBV19, the J call TRBJ2-3; 9 nucleotides line up with TRBD2. The junction had 3 bases not matched to a gene; V was cut back by 0 bases and J by 5 bases. This CDR3 region has 15 residues. The V gene's germline CDR1 is LNHDA and CDR2 SQIVND (reference sequence). The DNA of the CDR3 is TGTGCCAGTAGTATAGAACCTAGCGGGGTAGATACGCAGTATTTT. Protein sequence: CASSIEPSGVDTQYF.

V gene TRBV7-9 combines with J gene TRBJ1-1; D not resolved. Germline V gene data show CDR1 as SEHNR and CDR2 as FQNEAQ (reference sequence). CDR3 length: 12 amino acids. The germline V and J ends were trimmed by 4 bases and 6 bases, with 9 bases remaining between them. The CDR3 region is CASSSGRPEAFF. Written as DNA, the CDR3 is TGTGCCAGCAGCTCAGGAAGGCCTGAAGCTTTCTTT.

With respect to this clone: This sample also contains other DNA sequences that code for the same CDR3. V and J are TRBV5-1 and TRBJ2-5, with D perhaps TRBD1 (5 bases). The CDR3 totals 14 residues. Germline assignment: CDR1 SGHRS and CDR2 YFSETQ. Trimming removed 2 bases from V and 2 bases from J, with 10 bases in between. The CDR3 DNA is TGCGCCAGCAGCTTATCGACAGCACAAGAGACCCAGTACTTC. This gives the protein CASSLSTAQETQYF.

The chain recombines TRBV7-8 with TRBJ2-3, with 7 bases identical to TRBD2. Germline V lookup: CDR1 SGHVS, CDR2 FQNEAQ. J gave up 0 bases and V 5 bases, and 5 bases lay outside the gene matches. The CDR3 runs to 15 residues. In nucleotides, the CDR3 is TGTGCCAGCAGCCCTCTAGCGGTGAGCACAGATACGCAGTATTTT. It yields the protein CASSPLAVSTDTQYF.

This clone was picked up a small number of times. This sequence joins TRBV2 and TRBJ2-7, with 8 bases that match TRBD1. Per germline, CDR1 SNHLY and CDR2 FYNNEI. The CDR3 contains 13 residues. After removal of 7 bases from V and 3 bases from J, the junction contained 5 bases not matched to a gene. The CDR3 sequence is CASNDRGGYEQYF. The CDR3 DNA reads TGTGCCAGCAATGACAGGGGCGGCTACGAGCAGTACTTC.

V gene TRBV12-3 or TRBV12-4 combines with J gene TRBJ1-2, with a weak D call TRBD1 (6 bases). Trimming stripped 2 bases from V and 7 bases from J, with 11 bases between. The CDR3 has 13 amino acids. The CDR3 bases are TGTGCCAGCAGTTTAAGAGGGGGGGTTGGCTACACCTTC. Translating gives CASSLRGGVGYTF.

This clone was seen only a few times. V usage is TRBV30 and J usage is TRBJ2-7, with 7 bases that match TRBD1. This CDR3 contains 13 residues. V lost 3 bases, J lost 4 bases, and 6 bases stayed unmatched. Germline V gene sequence: CDR1 GTSNPN, CDR2 SVGIG (reference sequence). The CDR3, as DNA: TGTGCCTGGAGACAGGGGATTCCTTACGAGCAGTACTTC. It specifies CAWRQGIPYEQYF.

DNA of the CDR3: TGTGCCAGTAGTCCTAAACAAGGGGGTCAGCCCCAGCATTTT. It encodes CASSPKQGGQPQHF. V usage is TRBV19 and J usage is TRBJ1-5; D is possibly TRBD1 (6 bases). With 5 bases removed from V and 6 bases from J, the gap between germline ends came to 14 bases. CDR1 is LNHDA and CDR2 is SQIVND in the germline V gene (reference sequence). CDR3 length: 14 residues.

The rearrangement links TRBV19 to TRBJ1-6; D possibly corresponds to TRBD1 (6 bases). Germline CDR1 and CDR2: LNHDA and SQIVND (reference sequence). This CDR3 comprises 13 residues. Between the trimmed V and J ends, which lost 5 bases and 10 bases, there was a span of 12 bases. The CDR3 sequence is CASSEGVRSPLHF. The CDR3 DNA sequence: TGTGCCAGTAGTGAGGGGGTAAGATCACCCCTCCACTTT.

The chain recombines TRBV9 with TRBJ2-2, with D perhaps TRBD1 (6 bases). CDR3 length: 16 residues. Trimming cost V 4 bases and J 0 bases, with 13 bases left between them. Per germline, CDR1 SGDLS and CDR2 YYNGEE. CDR3 in DNA: TGTGCCAGCAGCAAAGAGGGGGACCCGAACACCGGGGAGCTGTTTTTT. Translated: CASSKEGDPNTGELFF. Filled out from reference TRBV9 and TRBJ2-2, the complete variable domain reads DSGVTQTPKHLITATGQRVTLRCSPRSGDLSVYWYQQSLDQGLQFLIQYYNGEERAKGNILERFSAQQFPDLHSELNLSSLELGDSALYFCASSKEGDPNTGELFFGEGSRLTVL.

J is TRBJ1-2 and V is TRBV10-3, with 12 bases identical to TRBD1. CDR1 and CDR2 from the germline V gene are ENHRY and SYGVKD. The V and J ends lost 4 bases and 6 bases, in that order; junction bases with no gene match: 3. The CDR3 consists of 14 residues. CDR3 loop: CAISGDRGLDGYTF. DNA for the CDR3: TGTGCCATCAGTGGGGACAGGGGGCTAGATGGCTACACCTTC.

This chain uses TRBV24-1 with TRBJ1-4; D might be TRBD1 (5 bases). Germline CDR1 reads KGHDR; CDR2 reads SFDVKD. This CDR3 is 17 amino acids long. Trimming cost V 0 bases and J 0 bases, with 10 bases left between them. The CDR3 sequence: CATSDLGRDATNEKLFF. DNA for the CDR3: TGTGCCACCAGTGATTTGGGCAGGGATGCAACTAATGAAAAACTGTTTTTT.

V gene TRBV27 combines with J gene TRBJ2-1, with a tentative D call TRBD2 (5 bases). Trimming shortened V by 3 bases and J by 8 bases, and 8 bases separated the two germline ends. Per germline, CDR1 MNHEY and CDR2 SMNVEV (reference sequence). CDR3 length equals 12 residues. CDR3: CASSFGIDEQFF. The DNA for the CDR3 is TGTGCCAGCAGTTTCGGGATCGATGAGCAGTTCTTC.

V is TRBV27 and J is TRBJ2-1; 12 bases are shared with TRBD2. The CDR3 contains 15 residues. V gave up 3 bases and J gave up 8 bases; unmatched junction bases: 5. CDR1 is MNHEY and CDR2 is SMNVEV in the germline V gene (reference sequence). CDR3 DNA: TGTGCCAGCAGTTTGACTAGCGGGAGCTCCCATGAGCAGTTCTTC. Translating it yields CASSLTSGSSHEQFF.

The rearrangement joins TRBV9 to TRBJ1-2; TRBD1 matches 7 bases. V was clipped by 3 bases and J by 10 bases; unmatched bases: 15. CDR1 and CDR2 (germline): SGDLS, YYNGEE. The CDR3 runs to 15 residues. The CDR3 coding sequence is TGTGCCAGCAGCGCTCTGACAGGGACTTTCGATTTCTACACCTTC. As protein: CASSALTGTFDFYTF.

V gene TRBV18 combines with J gene TRBJ1-1; perhaps TRBD1 as D (6 bases). The germline V gene has CDR1 KGHSH and CDR2 LQKENI. There are 13 residues in the CDR3. V was cut by 7 bases and J by 0 bases, with 9 bases left in between. CDR3 DNA: TGTGCCAGCTTTGGGGACATGAACACTGAAGCTTTCTTT. The encoded protein is CASFGDMNTEAFF. The whole variable domain, filled in from reference TRBV18 and TRBJ1-1, reads NAGVMQNPRHLVRRRGQEARLRCSPMKGHSHVYWYRQLPEEGLKFMVYLQKENIIDESGMPKERFSAEFPKEGPSILRIQQVVRGDSAAYFCASFGDMNTEAFFGQGTRLTVV.

V and J are TRBV5-4 and TRBJ2-5; TRBD2 matches 13 bases. CDR3 length: 16 residues. V was pared by 5 bases and J by 1 base, with 5 bases of the junction left unmatched. Per germline, CDR1 SGHNT and CDR2 YYREEE (reference sequence). CDR3 amino acids: CASSPTSGRAQETQYF. The CDR3 region has the DNA TGTGCCAGCAGTCCCACTAGCGGGAGGGCCCAAGAGACCCAGTACTTC.

The chain employs TRBV7-2 and TRBJ1-1; 8 nucleotides agree with TRBD1. The CDR3 loop spans 14 amino acids. Trimming removed 3 bases from V and 7 bases from J; junction bases left unmatched: 7. Germline V gives CDR1 SGHTA, CDR2 FQGNSA. DNA for the CDR3: TGTGCCAGCAGCTTCGGGACAGGCGGGTTTGAAGCTTTCTTT. As protein: CASSFGTGGFEAFF.

In regard to this clone: The sample carries other DNA sequences with the same CDR3. The chain employs TRBV27 and TRBJ1-5; tentatively, D is TRBD1 (5 bases). Germline V gene sequence: CDR1 MNHEY, CDR2 SMNVEV (reference sequence). CDR3 length: 13 residues. Trimming removed 3 bases at V and 4 bases at J, with 7 bases between. The CDR3 DNA reads as TGTGCCAGCAGTTTGCGGGGGAATCAGCCCCAGCATTTT. Translation: CASSLRGNQPQHF.

The rearrangement joins TRBV5-1 to TRBJ1-2; 9 bases align to TRBD1. CDR1 and CDR2 (germline): SGHRS, YFSETQ. Trimming took 1 base from V and 8 from J; bases not matched to a gene: 3. This CDR3 is 13 amino acids long. The DNA of the CDR3 is TGCGCCAGCAGCTTGTGGACAGGGGAGGGCTACACCTTC. This translates into CASSLWTGEGYTF.

The CDR3 DNA reads as TGTGCCAGTAGTATCCCGCGGGGAGCTTCGAACACTGAAGCTTTCTTT. Translating gives CASSIPRGASNTEAFF. The J gene is TRBJ1-1, the V gene TRBV19; D unclear. The V gene lost 3 bases and the J gene lost 1 base, with 15 bases spanning the gap. Germline CDR1 reads LNHDA; CDR2 reads SQIVND (reference sequence). The CDR3 consists of 16 residues.

V gene TRBV15 combines with J gene TRBJ1-5; 7 nucleotides match TRBD1. The CDR3 consists of 15 residues. The V and J ends lost 5 bases and 3 bases, in that order; junction bases with no gene match: 7. The germline CDR1 and CDR2 sequences are LNHNV and YYDKDF (reference sequence). CDR3 sequence (DNA): TGTGCCACCAGCCTGGACAGGTTCGTCAATCAGCCCCAGCATTTT. This encodes CATSLDRFVNQPQHF.

The genes are TRBV30 and TRBJ1-5, with D perhaps matching TRBD1 (5 bases). Trimming left V 5 bases short and J 2 bases short, with 10 bases between. In germline, CDR1 is GTSNPN, CDR2 SVGIG (reference sequence). This CDR3 is built from 13 residues. The CDR3 is CAWSVGGNQPQHF. The DNA for the CDR3 is TGTGCCTGGTCGGTAGGGGGCAATCAGCCCCAGCATTTT.

CDR3 loop: CASSQSGQGLSEAFF. CDR3 DNA sequence: TGTGCCAGCTCACAGTCGGGACAGGGACTCTCAGAAGCTTTCTTT. The chain has TRBV18 and TRBJ1-1, with TRBD1 identical over 9 bases. Unmatched junction bases numbered 11, after V lost 4 bases and J lost 8 bases. This CDR3 is 15 amino acids long. CDR1 and CDR2 from the germline V gene are KGHSH and LQKENI.

The gene calls are TRBV18 and TRBJ2-1; 9 positions agree with TRBD2. The CDR3 covers 15 residues. Germline trimming cut 5 bases from V and 8 bases from J; bases unmatched to any gene: 10. Germline V gene lookup returns CDR1 KGHSH and CDR2 LQKENI. The CDR3 DNA reads TGTGCCAGCTCAGCCGCTAGCGGGAAACGCGATGAGCAGTTCTTC. It yields the protein CASSAASGKRDEQFF.